Given below is one T cell receptor beta chain in context. Its antigen is currently unknown. The data were taken from a study of cytomegalovirus exposure and HLA in healthy donors. The CDR3 has 14 residues. CDR1 and CDR2 from the germline V gene are SGDLS and YYNGEE. The V end was cut by 4 bases, the J end by 5 bases, with 16 bases between. Study results and limitations: Among the CMV-associated chains, three were confirmed in vitro as specific for CMV antigens. The study recorded more than 150 TCR beta chains that were cytomegalovirus-associated.

Both 60 Vbeta primers and 13 Jbeta primers went into the PCR. Sequenced by immunoSEQ multiplex PCR; TCRdb stores in-frame clones only, minus some. The data contain about 140,000 clones, approximately 80% of them singletons. Healthy donors of bone marrow made up the group. This receptor was taken from a woman between 18 and 29 years old in good health and CMV-seropositive. The sample taken for sequencing was PBMCs. The chain couples TRBV9 to TRBJ2-7, with a possible D match to TRBD2 (7 bases). Here the CDR3 reads CASSPKGGGDEQYF. In DNA, the CDR3 is TGTGCCAGCAGCCCCAAGGGGGGGGGCGACGAGCAGTACTTC.